The entry below gives a single TCR beta chain sequence along with its context. The data were obtained in a study of control samples from healthy donors and cancer patients. Only in-frame clones appear in the TCRdb table, and some are missing; sequencing was by immunoSEQ multiplex PCR. The sample includes about 120,000 clones, around 87% of them seen just once. The sequencing input was PBMCs. This sequence was found in a woman aged 55 to 70 with lung cancer.

CDR3 residues: CASSYSRGNTEAFF. CDR3 nucleotide sequence: TGTGCCAGCAGTTACTCGAGGGGAAACACTGAAGCTTTCTTT. The J gene is TRBJ1-1, the V gene TRBV6-2 or TRBV6-3; D may be TRBD1 (5 bases). The V gene's germline CDR1 is MNHEY and CDR2 SVGEGT. The CDR3 contains 14 residues. Trimming took 0 bases from V and 2 from J, leaving 7 bases between them.